The 14 T cell receptor beta chains reported below all come from one sample, sequenced in a study of cytomegalovirus exposure and HLA in healthy donors. Only in-frame clones appear in the TCRdb table, and some are missing; sequencing was by immunoSEQ multiplex PCR. The sample includes fewer than 350,000 clones, 85% to 90% of them seen just once. Sample: PBMCs. The receptors come from a woman younger than 30 in good health and CMV-seronegative.

This chain joins TRBV5-1 and TRBJ2-1; D is ambiguous. The V and J ends lost 0 bases and 0 bases respectively, with 4 bases between them. This CDR3 has 14 amino acids. CDR1 is SGHRS and CDR2 is YFSETQ in the germline V gene. The CDR3 DNA follows: TGCGCCAGCAGCTTGGACAGCTCCTACAATGAGCAGTTCTTC. This sequence encodes CASSLDSSYNEQFF.

The chain uses TRBV11-2 and TRBJ2-7; D may be TRBD2 (6 bases). Germline CDR1 reads SGHAT; CDR2 reads FQNNGV. V was cut by 5 bases and J by 4 bases, with 18 bases left in between. There are 15 residues in the CDR3. CDR3 nucleotides: TGTGCCAGCAGCGAGGGACTCCACGGCCCTTACGAGCAGTACTTC. Protein: CASSEGLHGPYEQYF.

The chain links TRBV28 to TRBJ2-7; D gene unclear. Germline V gene sequence: CDR1 MDHEN, CDR2 SYDVKM. The CDR3 spans 16 residues. V dropped 4 bases and J dropped 6 bases, with 22 bases sitting between them. The chain's CDR3 is CASSSATLISLGEQYF. The CDR3 coding sequence is TGTGCCAGCAGTTCCGCGACTTTGATAAGTTTAGGCGAGCAGTACTTC. Using reference TRBV28 and TRBJ2-7 for the parts outside the CDR3, the full variable domain is DVKVTQSSRYLVKRTGEKVFLECVQDMDHENMFWYRQDPGLGLRLIYFSYDVKMKEKGDIPEGYSVSREKKERFSLILESASTNQTSMYLCASSSATLISLGEQYFGPGTRLTVT.

The chain joins TRBV9 to TRBJ2-1; TRBD2 matches at 13 bases. V lost 4 bases, J lost 0 bases, and 10 bases stayed unmatched. The CDR3 totals 19 residues. CDR1 is SGDLS, CDR2 YYNGEE, per germline. Here the CDR3 DNA reads TGTGCCAGCAGCATCGCGACTAGCGGGAGGTTAAGCTCCTACAATGAGCAGTTCTTC. The encoded protein is CASSIATSGRLSSYNEQFF.

V and J are TRBV19 and TRBJ1-2, with TRBD1 matching over 7 bases. The V gene's germline CDR1 is LNHDA and CDR2 SQIVND (reference sequence). The length of the CDR3 is 12 residues. The V segment lost 7 bases and the J segment 6 bases; nucleotides outside the gene matches: 5. The CDR3 here is CASKGQRDGYTF. The CDR3 bases are TGTGCCAGTAAGGGACAGAGAGATGGCTACACCTTC.

V gene TRBV5-1 combines with J gene TRBJ2-7; 10 positions match TRBD2. The germline gives CDR1 SGHRS, CDR2 YFSETQ. The ends lost 0 bases at V and 4 bases at J; junction bases unmatched: 10. This CDR3 has 17 residues. In DNA form, the CDR3 reads TGCGCCAGCAGCTTGGCCAGCGGGAGGGCCCAGTTTTACGAGCAGTACTTC. Translated: CASSLASGRAQFYEQYF.

The rearrangement links TRBV15 to TRBJ2-1; TRBD1 aligns across 7 bases. V was pared by 1 base and J by 3 bases, with 6 bases of the junction left unmatched. Germline V gene sequence: CDR1 LNHNV, CDR2 YYDKDF (reference sequence). The CDR3 covers 16 residues. This CDR3 reads CATSRGRQGRYNEQFF. The CDR3 DNA reads TGTGCCACCAGCAGAGGAAGACAGGGACGCTACAATGAGCAGTTCTTC. The whole variable domain, remainder taken from reference TRBV15 and TRBJ2-1, is DAMVIQNPRYQVTQFGKPVTLSCSQTLNHNVMYWYQQKSSQAPKLLFHYYDKDFNNEADTPDNFQSRRPNTSFCFLDIRSPGLGDTAMYLCATSRGRQGRYNEQFFGPGTRLTVL.

This rearrangement joins TRBV19 to TRBJ1-2; D remains unclear. V was pared by 5 bases and J by 3 bases, with 13 bases between. The CDR3 loop spans 14 amino acids. In germline, CDR1 is LNHDA, CDR2 SQIVND (reference sequence). The CDR3 reads CASSPSGMDYGYTF. For the CDR3, the DNA is TGTGCCAGTAGTCCCTCGGGGATGGACTATGGCTACACCTTC.

V is TRBV11-2 and J is TRBJ1-1, with 7 bases lining up with TRBD1. Trimming cost V 5 bases and J 2 bases; bases outside gene matches: 17. In germline, CDR1 is SGHAT, CDR2 FQNNGV. The CDR3 extends over 18 amino acids. CDR3 sequence: CASSRFPPGGTGNTEAFF. The CDR3 DNA follows: TGTGCCAGCAGCCGCTTCCCACCAGGGGGTACGGGTAACACTGAAGCTTTCTTT.

Written as DNA, the CDR3 is TGTGCCAGCAGTGTTCCAGGACTGGAAAAACTGTTTTTT. This translates into CASSVPGLEKLFF. The rearrangement links TRBV2 to TRBJ1-4; D is ambiguous. CDR1 and CDR2 (germline): SNHLY, FYNNEI. The CDR3 is made up of 13 amino acids. The germline V and J ends were trimmed by 4 bases and 8 bases, with 11 bases remaining between them.

This sequence joins TRBV27 and TRBJ2-1, with TRBD1 matching 9 bases. Germline V lookup: CDR1 MNHEY, CDR2 SMNVEV (reference sequence). Unmatched junction bases numbered 14, after V lost 4 bases and J lost 13 bases. The CDR3 totals 15 residues. The CDR3 DNA follows: TGTGCCAGCAGTTCCTATGCCGGGACAGGGATGTTTCAGTTCTTC. Encoded protein: CASSSYAGTGMFQFF.

The chain uses TRBV28 and TRBJ2-7, with D unresolved. The ends were cut back, 1 base at V and 6 bases at J, with 13 bases in the middle. From germline, CDR1 is MDHEN and CDR2 SYDVKM. The CDR3 spans 14 residues. This CDR3 reads CASSLSSLLSEQYF. The CDR3 DNA reads TGTGCCAGCAGTTTATCTTCATTACTGAGCGAGCAGTACTTC.

V gene TRBV5-1 combines with J gene TRBJ1-3; 11 bases are a match to TRBD1. The J segment lost 9 bases and the V segment lost 4 bases, leaving 12 bases of the junction unmatched. This CDR3 contains 16 residues. The germline gives CDR1 SGHRS, CDR2 YFSETQ. The CDR3 bases are TGCGCCAGCAGCGCCGGACAGGGGGCTCCTTCCGGCACCATATATTTT. This gives the protein CASSAGQGAPSGTIYF.

The chain links TRBV7-2 to TRBJ2-3, with D unresolved. The ends were cut back, 1 base at V and 8 bases at J, with 13 bases in the middle. CDR3 length equals 14 residues. Germline assignment: CDR1 SGHTA and CDR2 FQGNSA. Here the CDR3 DNA reads TGTGCCAGCAGCTTAGATCCCACTTACGGTACGCAGTATTTT. This encodes CASSLDPTYGTQYF. Complete variable domain (other parts from reference TRBV7-2 and TRBJ2-3): GAGVSQSPSNKVTEKGKDVELRCDPISGHTALYWYRQSLGQGLEFLIYFQGNSAPDKSGLPSDRFSAERTGGSVSTLTIQRTQQEDSAVYLCASSLDPTYGTQYFGPGTRLTVL.